The 10 T cell receptor beta chains below all came from one sample that was sequenced in a study of blood T cell repertoires in COVID-19. Sequenced by immunoSEQ multiplex PCR; TCRdb stores in-frame clones only, minus some. The sample has fewer than 350,000 clones; approximately 90% are singletons. Specimen: PBMCs or T cells enriched from blood (not recorded which). These receptors came from a woman aged 30 to 39 with acute COVID-19.

About this clone: Other DNA sequences in this specimen translate into the identical CDR3. The chain employs TRBV6-4 and TRBJ1-5; a possible D gene is TRBD1 (6 bases). The ends were cut back, 3 bases at V and 6 bases at J, with 9 bases in the middle. Germline CDR1 MRHNA, CDR2 SNTAGT. CDR3 length: 13 amino acids. The CDR3 sequence: CASSEQGGQPQHF. As DNA, the CDR3 is TGTGCCAGCAGTGAACAGGGTGGTCAGCCCCAGCATTTT.

The chain recombines TRBV7-5 with TRBJ1-5. TRBV7-5 is a listed pseudogene. There are 19 residues in the CDR3. The CDR3 coding sequence is TGTGTCAGAAGGACCATACGGGGTTTAAAGTGTCGAGGCAATCAGCCCCAGCATTTT. It specifies CVRRTIRGLKCRGNQPQHF.

This chain joins TRBV29-1 and TRBJ1-1; 11 bases are a match to TRBD1. Germline CDR1 and CDR2: SQVTM and ANQGSEA. The CDR3 extends over 14 amino acids. Trimming cost V 6 bases and J 3 bases; bases outside gene matches: 6. The CDR3 loop reads CSVWTGGWDTEAFF. The CDR3 DNA is TGCAGCGTATGGACAGGGGGCTGGGACACTGAAGCTTTCTTT. Full variable domain (outside the CDR3, taken from reference TRBV29-1 and TRBJ1-1): SAVISQKPSRDICQRGTSLTIQCQVDSQVTMMFWYRQQPGQSLTLIATANQGSEATYESGFVIDKFPISRPNLTFSTLTVSNMSPEDSSIYLCSVWTGGWDTEAFFGQGTRLTVV.

This sequence joins TRBV27 and TRBJ2-2; TRBD1 matches 9 bases. After removal of 8 bases from V and 5 bases from J, the junction contained 9 bases not matched to a gene. This CDR3 contains 15 residues. Germline values: CDR1 MNHEY, CDR2 SMNVEV (reference sequence). The CDR3 sequence: CASSVQGTGTGELFF. CDR3 nucleotide sequence: TGTGCCAGCTCTGTTCAAGGGACAGGGACCGGGGAGCTGTTTTTT.

This sequence joins TRBV6-1 and TRBJ2-5; D might be TRBD1 (6 bases). V was trimmed by 3 bases and J by 3 bases, leaving 20 bases between them. The CDR3 is 17 residues long. Germline CDR1 MNHNS, CDR2 SASEGT. This CDR3 is CASSDKHRAAGEETQYF. The CDR3 DNA follows: TGTGCCAGCAGTGATAAACACAGGGCTGCAGGGGAAGAGACCCAGTACTTC.

The chain carries TRBV29-1 and TRBJ2-7; 7 bases line up with TRBD1. This CDR3 has 14 residues. Germline V CDR1 and CDR2: SQVTM, ANQGSEA. J gave up 2 bases and V 1 base, and 5 bases lay outside the gene matches. As DNA, the CDR3 is TGCAGCGTTGAAGTTCCACAGGGGCCCTACGAGCAGTACTTC. It yields the protein CSVEVPQGPYEQYF.

This chain links TRBV15 with TRBJ2-7, with 10 bases lining up with TRBD2. The V and J ends lost 5 bases and 6 bases, in that order; junction bases with no gene match: 4. CDR1 and CDR2 (germline): LNHNV, YYDKDF (reference sequence). This CDR3 region has 13 residues. The CDR3 nucleotides read TGTGCCACCAGCGCTAGCGGGAGTCGCGAGCAGTACTTC. This translates into CATSASGSREQYF.

The genes are TRBV10-3 and TRBJ1-2; no definite D call. This CDR3 has 13 residues. The V gene lost 3 bases and the J gene lost 3 bases, with 8 bases spanning the gap. CDR1 is ENHRY and CDR2 is SYGVKD in the germline V gene. Written as DNA, the CDR3 is TGTGCCATCAGTGAAGAGGCCTACTATGGCTACACCTTC. Protein product: CAISEEAYYGYTF.

Only a few counts were recorded for this clone. The chain recombines TRBV5-1 with TRBJ2-1, with a weak D call TRBD2 (5 bases). This CDR3 region has 15 residues. Germline lookup yields CDR1 SGHRS and CDR2 YFSETQ. Trimming stripped 0 bases from V and 2 bases from J, with 9 bases between. CDR3 in amino acids: CASSLEDSTYNEQFF. The CDR3 nucleotides are TGCGCCAGCAGCTTGGAGGACTCGACCTACAATGAGCAGTTCTTC.

V gene TRBV5-4 combines with J gene TRBJ2-6; D is undetermined. Trimming stripped 0 bases from V and 0 bases from J, with 4 bases between. CDR3 length equals 15 residues. The germline CDR1 and CDR2 sequences are SGHNT and YYREEE (reference sequence). This chain's CDR3 is CASSLDGSGANVLTF. The CDR3 DNA sequence: TGTGCCAGCAGCTTGGACGGCTCTGGGGCCAACGTCCTGACTTTC.